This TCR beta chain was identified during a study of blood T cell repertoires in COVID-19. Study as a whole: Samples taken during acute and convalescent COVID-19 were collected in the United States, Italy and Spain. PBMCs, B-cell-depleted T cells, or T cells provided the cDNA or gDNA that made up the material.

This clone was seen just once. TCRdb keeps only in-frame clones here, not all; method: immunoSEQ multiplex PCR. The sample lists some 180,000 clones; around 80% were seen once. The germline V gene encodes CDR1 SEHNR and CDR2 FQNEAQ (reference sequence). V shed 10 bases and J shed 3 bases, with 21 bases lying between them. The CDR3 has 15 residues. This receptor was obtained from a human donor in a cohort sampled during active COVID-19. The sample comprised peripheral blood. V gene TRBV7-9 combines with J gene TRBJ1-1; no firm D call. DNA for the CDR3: TGTGCCATCGGCTGGCGCGGAGGGTCTGACACTGAAGCTTTCTTT. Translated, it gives CAIGWRGGSDTEAFF. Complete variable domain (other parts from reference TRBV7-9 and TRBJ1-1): DTGVSQNPRHKITKRGQNVTFRCDPISEHNRLYWYRQTLGQGPEFLTYFQNEAQLEKSRLLSDRFSAERPKGSFSTLEIQRTEQGDSAMYLCAIGWRGGSDTEAFFGQGTRLTVV.